This T cell receptor (beta chain) comes out of a study of T cells after yellow fever vaccination. Study observations and caveats: Clonotypes appearing in both CD4 and CD8 compartments existed, and their share was small. Secondary responses were weaker yet peaked faster, day 5 versus 15.

TCRdb recomputed calls from the 5' RACE reads with MiXCR, one row per CDR3 protein. The data hold some 400,000 distinct CDR3 sequences, with over 15% observed a single time. Trimming took off 2 bases at V and 4 bases at J, with 10 bases between the two ends. The CDR3 covers 14 residues. Germline V gene lookup returns CDR1 MRHNA and CDR2 SNTAGT. Comment on this clonotype: Its matching antigen is unknown.

This sequence was found in a man younger than 35 who received the YFV17D yellow fever vaccine. The sample in question was PBMCs, obtained before the yellow fever booster vaccination. The chain is built from TRBV6-4 and TRBJ2-3; D is undetermined. This CDR3 reads CASSDSHMADTQYF. CDR3 coding DNA: TGTGCCAGCAGTGACAGCCACATGGCAGATACGCAGTATTTT.